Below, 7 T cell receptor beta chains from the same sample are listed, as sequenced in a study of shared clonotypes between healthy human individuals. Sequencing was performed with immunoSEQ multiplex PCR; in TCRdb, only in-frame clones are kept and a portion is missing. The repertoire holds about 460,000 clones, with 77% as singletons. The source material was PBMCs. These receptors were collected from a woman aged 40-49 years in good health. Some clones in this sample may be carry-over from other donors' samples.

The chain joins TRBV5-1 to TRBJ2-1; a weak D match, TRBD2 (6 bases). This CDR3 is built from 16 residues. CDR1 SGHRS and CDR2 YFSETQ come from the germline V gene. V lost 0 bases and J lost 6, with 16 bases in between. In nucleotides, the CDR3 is TGCGCCAGCAGCTTGGGCCCAGGGACTCAGGCCAATGAGCAGTTCTTC. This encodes CASSLGPGTQANEQFF.

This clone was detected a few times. CDR3 in amino acids: CASSMGRVSYEQYF. In nucleotides, the CDR3 is TGTGCCAGCAGTATGGGGCGGGTCTCCTACGAGCAGTACTTC. The rearrangement uses TRBV6-6 and TRBJ2-7, with D possibly called TRBD1 or TRBD2 (5 bases each). The CDR3 is 14 residues long. The V gene lost 5 bases and the J gene lost 0 bases, with 11 bases spanning the gap. Germline loops: CDR1 MNHNY, CDR2 SVGAGI (reference sequence).

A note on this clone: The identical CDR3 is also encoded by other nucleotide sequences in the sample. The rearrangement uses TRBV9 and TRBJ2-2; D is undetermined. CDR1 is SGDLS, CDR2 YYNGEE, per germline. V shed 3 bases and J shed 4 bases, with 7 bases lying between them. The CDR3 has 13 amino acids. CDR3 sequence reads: CASSAAFTGELFF. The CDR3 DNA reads TGTGCCAGCAGCGCCGCTTTCACCGGGGAGCTGTTTTTT.

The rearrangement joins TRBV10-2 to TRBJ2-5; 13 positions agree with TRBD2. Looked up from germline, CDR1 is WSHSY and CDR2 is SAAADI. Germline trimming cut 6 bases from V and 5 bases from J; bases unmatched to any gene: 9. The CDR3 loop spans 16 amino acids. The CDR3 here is CASRPGLAGVAETQYF. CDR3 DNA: TGCGCCAGCAGACCCGGACTAGCGGGAGTCGCCGAGACCCAGTACTTC.

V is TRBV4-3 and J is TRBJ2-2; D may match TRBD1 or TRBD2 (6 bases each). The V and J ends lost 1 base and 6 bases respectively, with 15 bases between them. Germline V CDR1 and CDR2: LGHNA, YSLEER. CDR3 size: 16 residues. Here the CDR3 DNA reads TGCGCCAGCAGCCAAGGCACGGCGAGGGGGGCCGGGGAGCTGTTTTTT. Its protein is CASSQGTARGAGELFF.

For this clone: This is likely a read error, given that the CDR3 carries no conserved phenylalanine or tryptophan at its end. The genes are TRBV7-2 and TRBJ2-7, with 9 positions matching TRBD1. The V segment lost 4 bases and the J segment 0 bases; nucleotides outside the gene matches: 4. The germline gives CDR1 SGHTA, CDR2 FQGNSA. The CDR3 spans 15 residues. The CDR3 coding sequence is TGTGCCAGCAGCTCCCGACAGGGGGGCTCCTACGAGCAGTACCTC. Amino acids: CASSSRQGGSYEQYL.

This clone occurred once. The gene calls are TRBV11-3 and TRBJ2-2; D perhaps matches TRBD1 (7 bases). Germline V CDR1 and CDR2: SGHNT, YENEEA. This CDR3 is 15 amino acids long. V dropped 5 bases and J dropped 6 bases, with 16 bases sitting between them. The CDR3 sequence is CASSTRQGGPGELFF. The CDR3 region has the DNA TGTGCCAGCAGCACCCGACAGGGAGGTCCCGGGGAGCTGTTTTTT.